A single sample is the source of the 31 T cell receptor beta chains below, sequenced in a study of T cell repertoires in aging, cancer and after chemotherapy. Peripheral blood genomic DNA, not sorted cells or RNA, was the template. Rearranged V-D-J TRB sequences were amplified with a mixed TRB-A/B primer pool. Each CDR3 protein is one row after TCRdb ran MiXCR on the multiplex PCR reads. The sample lists around 3,000 distinct CDR3 sequences, 30% occurring once. The specimen was blood. These receptors were collected from a human donor in good health.

This clonotype occurred once. V gene TRBV7-2 combines with J gene TRBJ2-1; TRBD1 agrees at 11 bases. CDR1 is SGHTA, CDR2 FQGNSA, per germline. With V trimmed by 4 bases and J by 16 bases, 15 bases remained unmatched. This CDR3 is 15 amino acids long. The DNA for the CDR3 is TGTGCCAGCAGCTCTCCGGGACAGGGGGTGGCGGGCAAATTCTTC. It encodes CASSSPGQGVAGKFF.

This clonotype is classed as medium-sized. This rearrangement joins TRBV20-1 to TRBJ2-1; 10 bases are shared with TRBD2. CDR3 length: 16 residues. J lost 3 bases, V lost 0 bases, and 5 bases had no gene match. The V gene's germline CDR1 is DFQATT and CDR2 SNEGSKA (reference sequence). Here the CDR3 reads CSARDPRTSGYNEQFF. The CDR3 nucleotides read TGCAGTGCTAGAGATCCAAGGACTAGCGGCTACAATGAGCAGTTCTTC.

This clonotype ranks as medium-sized (0.01 to 0.1%). V gene TRBV5-4 combines with J gene TRBJ2-7, with unresolved D. Germline V gene lookup returns CDR1 SGHNT and CDR2 YYREEE (reference sequence). This CDR3 comprises 13 residues. Trimming left V 0 bases short and J 6 bases short, with 10 bases between. CDR3 sequence: CASSLVVGVEQYF. DNA for the CDR3: TGTGCCAGCAGCTTGGTCGTTGGGGTCGAGCAGTACTTC.

This clonotype is classed as medium-sized. The V call is TRBV30, the J call TRBJ2-6, with D possibly being TRBD1 (5 bases). Germline-derived CDR1 and CDR2 are GTSNPN and SVGIG (reference sequence). The CDR3 length is 15 residues. V was trimmed by 5 bases and J by 0 bases, leaving 11 bases between them. The chain's CDR3 is CAWGAVLSGANVLTF. In DNA, the CDR3 is TGTGCCTGGGGGGCCGTCCTCTCTGGGGCCAACGTCCTGACTTTC.

CDR3 in DNA: TGTGCCAGCAGTTATAGCGGACTAGCGGGGGGAGAGACCCAGTACTTC. It codes for CASSYSGLAGGETQYF. The J gene is TRBJ2-5, the V gene TRBV6-5, with TRBD2 matching 14 bases. V gave up 3 bases and J gave up 4 bases; unmatched junction bases: 4. CDR3 length equals 16 residues. CDR1 MNHEY and CDR2 SVGAGI come from the germline V gene.

In regard to this clonotype: A much larger clone differs from this one at a single base, so this may be a read error. J is TRBJ2-3 and V is TRBV6-4, with TRBD2 matching 11 bases. This CDR3 spans 15 amino acids. Germline trimming cut 5 bases from V and 1 base from J; bases unmatched to any gene: 2. CDR1 MRHNA and CDR2 SNTAGT come from the germline V gene. CDR3 protein: CASSPTSGGTDTQYF. CDR3 DNA: TGTGCCAGCAGTCCGACTAGCGGGGGCACAGATACGCAGTATTTT.

The chain employs TRBV20-1 and TRBJ2-2; no reliable D call. This CDR3 comprises 11 residues. V dropped 6 bases and J dropped 4 bases, with 6 bases sitting between them. Per the germline V gene, CDR1 is DFQATT and CDR2 is SNEGSKA (reference sequence). The CDR3 reads CSAGPTGELFF. CDR3 nucleotide sequence: TGCAGTGCAGGGCCCACCGGGGAGCTGTTTTTT.

Only a few counts were recorded for this clonotype. The rearrangement uses TRBV20-1 and TRBJ2-1; D possibly uses TRBD1 or TRBD2 (5 bases each). V was clipped by 6 bases and J by 0 bases, with 18 bases between them. The CDR3 has 16 residues. The germline V gene encodes CDR1 DFQATT and CDR2 SNEGSKA (reference sequence). The CDR3 DNA follows: TGCAGTGCCCCAGACGGGGCCTCTAGCTCCTACAATGAGCAGTTCTTC. Amino acid sequence: CSAPDGASSSYNEQFF.

This clonotype is medium-sized. This chain links TRBV15 with TRBJ2-3; D may be TRBD1 (6 bases). Germline V gene data show CDR1 as LNHNV and CDR2 as YYDKDF (reference sequence). This CDR3 has 14 amino acids. Deletions cut 1 base from V and 2 bases from J, with 7 bases between. This CDR3 is CATSRGTDTDTQYF. The CDR3 nucleotides read TGTGCCACCAGCAGAGGGACAGACACAGATACGCAGTATTTT.

Only a few counts were recorded for this clonotype. The J gene is TRBJ2-7, the V gene TRBV5-1, with a weak D call TRBD1 (6 bases). The CDR3 has 15 amino acids. Looked up from germline, CDR1 is SGHRS and CDR2 is YFSETQ. V gave up 6 bases and J gave up 2 bases, with 18 bases separating them. This CDR3 reads CASTFGNTGTYEQYF. The CDR3 bases are TGCGCCAGCACCTTCGGGAACACAGGGACCTACGAGCAGTACTTC.

On this clonotype itself: One base away lies a much larger clone, so this may be a sequencing read error. V gene TRBV6-2 or TRBV6-3 combines with J gene TRBJ2-3; tentatively, D is TRBD2 (5 bases). The V and J ends lost 5 bases and 8 bases respectively, with 14 bases between them. The germline V gene encodes CDR1 MNHEY and CDR2 SVGEGT. The CDR3 covers 13 residues. For the CDR3, the DNA is TGTGCCAGCAGTGAAGCTGGCGGGTTTACGCAGTATTTT. It is translated as CASSEAGGFTQYF.

By share, this clonotype ranks as medium-sized. The chain couples TRBV7-2 to TRBJ2-1; tentative D call: TRBD2 (6 bases). The CDR3 is made up of 16 amino acids. Trimming took off 5 bases at V and 0 bases at J, with 14 bases between the two ends. Germline lookup yields CDR1 SGHTA and CDR2 FQGNSA. CDR3 region: CASSRVAVPSYNEQFF. In DNA, the CDR3 is TGTGCCAGCAGCCGAGTAGCGGTTCCCTCCTACAATGAGCAGTTCTTC.

This clonotype is medium-sized by share. The rearrangement links TRBV12-3 or TRBV12-4 to TRBJ2-5; TRBD2 might be the D (6 bases). CDR3 length: 13 amino acids. V was trimmed by 2 bases and J by 4 bases, leaving 8 bases between them. CDR3 region: CASSLSGVETQYF. The CDR3 DNA is TGTGCCAGCAGTTTATCGGGGGTAGAGACCCAGTACTTC.

The chain uses TRBV20-1 and TRBJ1-1; D is undetermined. The germline V gene encodes CDR1 DFQATT and CDR2 SNEGSKA (reference sequence). V shed 3 bases and J shed 7 bases, with 15 bases lying between them. The CDR3 is made up of 13 amino acids. The CDR3 nucleotides read TGCAGTGCTAGGGACCCGGACGCCGGTGAAGCTTTCTTT. Its protein is CSARDPDAGEAFF.

This clonotype is labeled large. The chain employs TRBV6-2 or TRBV6-3 and TRBJ2-3, with 10 nucleotides matching TRBD2. CDR1 and CDR2 (germline): MNHEY, SVGEGT. The J segment lost 4 bases and the V segment lost 2 bases, leaving 0 bases of the junction unmatched. The CDR3 spans 14 residues. CDR3: CASSYGTSADTQYF. CDR3 coding DNA: TGTGCCAGCAGTTACGGGACTAGCGCAGATACGCAGTATTTT.

A few counts support this clonotype. This chain joins TRBV11-3 and TRBJ2-5, with D possibly being TRBD2 (6 bases). The CDR3 has 15 residues. Germline V gene lookup returns CDR1 SGHNT and CDR2 YENEEA. The V end was cut by 5 bases, the J end by 4 bases, with 17 bases between. This CDR3 is CASSPRSGGGETQYF. CDR3 nucleotide sequence: TGTGCCAGCAGCCCCCGTTCCGGGGGTGGAGAGACCCAGTACTTC.

Worth noting for this clonotype: A single base separates this from a much larger clone, so it may be a read error. The gene calls are TRBV6-5 and TRBJ1-4; tentative D call: TRBD1 (6 bases). Trimming pared 8 bases from V and 8 bases from J, leaving 18 bases between. This CDR3 comprises 14 residues. Germline V gives CDR1 MNHEY, CDR2 SVGAGI. The CDR3 here is CASGRTAGGEKLFF. The CDR3 nucleotides are TGTGCCAGCGGAAGGACAGCAGGAGGGGAAAAACTGTTTTTT.

This clonotype is medium-sized. The rearrangement joins TRBV5-5 to TRBJ1-3, with 7 bases aligning to TRBD1. Germline V gene data show CDR1 as SGHKS and CDR2 as YYEKEE (reference sequence). CDR3 length: 16 amino acids. J was trimmed by 2 bases and V by 4 bases; bases with no gene match: 9. The CDR3 is CASSRQGPTAGNTIYF. DNA of the CDR3: TGTGCCAGCAGCCGACAGGGTCCAACGGCTGGAAACACCATATATTTT.

This chain uses TRBV5-1 with TRBJ2-3; the D gene is possibly TRBD2 (6 bases). The V end lost 0 bases, the J end lost 4 bases, and 15 bases lay between the germline ends. Germline CDR1 SGHRS, CDR2 YFSETQ. The CDR3 covers 16 residues. The CDR3 DNA follows: TGCGCCAGCAGCTTGGGGGCCCTGGGAGGAGCAGATACGCAGTATTTT. Encoded protein: CASSLGALGGADTQYF. The complete variable domain, with remaining parts taken from reference TRBV5-1 and TRBJ2-3, reads KAGVTQTPRYLIKTRGQQVTLSCSPISGHRSVSWYQQTPGQGLQFLFEYFSETQRNKGNFPGRFSGRQFSNSRSEMNVSTLELGDSALYLCASSLGALGGADTQYFGPGTRLTVL.

This clonotype is medium-sized in the sample. This rearrangement joins TRBV5-1 to TRBJ2-7, with 9 bases lining up with TRBD2. The V gene end was trimmed by 1 base and the J gene end by 3 bases; junction bases not matched to a gene: 5. Germline lookup yields CDR1 SGHRS and CDR2 YFSETQ. There are 15 residues in the CDR3. CDR3 region: CASSLLAGLYYEQYF. For the CDR3, the DNA is TGCGCCAGCAGCTTGCTAGCGGGACTATACTACGAGCAGTACTTC.

Sample share makes this clonotype medium-sized. This rearrangement joins TRBV6-4 to TRBJ2-3; D tentatively fits TRBD1 or TRBD2 (5 bases each). Germline V gene data show CDR1 as MRHNA and CDR2 as SNTAGT. Trimming took off 2 bases at V and 0 bases at J, with 12 bases between the two ends. The CDR3 extends over 16 amino acids. CDR3 residues: CASSDTGTFSTDTQYF. The CDR3 nucleotides are TGTGCCAGCAGTGACACCGGGACGTTTAGCACAGATACGCAGTATTTT.

By sample share, this clonotype is medium-sized (0.01 to 0.1%). The genes are TRBV20-1 and TRBJ2-1; 7 nucleotides line up with TRBD2. CDR1 is DFQATT and CDR2 is SNEGSKA in the germline V gene (reference sequence). The CDR3 spans 16 residues. The ends lost 0 bases at V and 8 bases at J; junction bases unmatched: 13. The chain's CDR3 is CSARDPGGSGADEQFF. CDR3 coding DNA: TGCAGTGCTAGAGATCCGGGCGGGAGTGGGGCAGATGAGCAGTTCTTC.

This clonotype is medium-sized in the sample. This rearrangement joins TRBV6-4 to TRBJ2-1; 11 bases match TRBD2. V was clipped by 4 bases and J by 6 bases; unmatched bases: 2. CDR3 size: 14 residues. Germline CDR1 MRHNA, CDR2 SNTAGT. The CDR3 sequence: CASSGSGGANEQFF. The CDR3, as DNA: TGTGCCAGCAGTGGTAGCGGGGGGGCCAATGAGCAGTTCTTC.

Judged by abundance, this clonotype is large. V is TRBV6-6 and J is TRBJ2-7; TRBD2 matches at 10 bases. CDR1 and CDR2 (germline): MNHNY, SVGAGI (reference sequence). J gave up 5 bases and V 7 bases, and 11 bases lay outside the gene matches. CDR3 length: 15 residues. CDR3 DNA sequence: TGTGCCAGCATCCCGGGGAGCGGGAGGGCCAACGAGCAGTACTTC. It specifies CASIPGSGRANEQYF.

This clonotype is large (0.1 to 1%). The chain has TRBV19 and TRBJ2-3; 11 bases fit TRBD1. Germline V gene lookup returns CDR1 LNHDA and CDR2 SQIVND (reference sequence). The CDR3 has 14 amino acids. Trimming at V came to 10 bases and at J to 9 bases, leaving 12 bases not matched to a gene. The CDR3 nucleotides read TGTGCCACTACGGACAGGGGGCGCTTGAAGACGCAGTATTTT. As protein: CATTDRGRLKTQYF.

The rearrangement links TRBV19 to TRBJ2-3; 11 bases are shared with TRBD2. The germline CDR1 and CDR2 sequences are LNHDA and SQIVND (reference sequence). Trimming cost V 5 bases and J 3 bases; bases outside gene matches: 7. This CDR3 spans 16 amino acids. The CDR3 sequence is CASSPMTSGTTDTQYF. The CDR3 DNA sequence: TGTGCCAGTAGTCCAATGACTAGCGGGACAACAGATACGCAGTATTTT.

The genes are TRBV29-1 and TRBJ2-1, with D unresolved. The germline V gene encodes CDR1 SQVTM and CDR2 ANQGSEA. Deletions cut 6 bases from V and 5 bases from J, with 14 bases between. The CDR3 runs to 13 residues. As DNA, the CDR3 is TGCAGCGTCCCCCGGGCAGACGACAATGAGCAGTTCTTC. Translated, it gives CSVPRADDNEQFF.

The V gene is TRBV7-9, the J gene TRBJ2-7; TRBD1 agrees at 9 bases. CDR1 is SEHNR and CDR2 is FQNEAQ in the germline V gene (reference sequence). CDR3 length: 17 amino acids. Trimming took 4 bases from V and 5 from J; bases not matched to a gene: 15. The CDR3 reads CASSSRGPGTGLDEQYF. CDR3 in DNA: TGTGCCAGCAGCTCGAGGGGCCCCGGGACAGGGCTGGACGAGCAGTACTTC.

Sample share makes this clonotype medium-sized. This chain uses TRBV20-1 with TRBJ2-5; tentatively, D is TRBD2 (6 bases). Germline V CDR1 and CDR2: DFQATT, SNEGSKA (reference sequence). The CDR3 sequence is 14 residues long. Trimming cost V 3 bases and J 5 bases, with 16 bases left between them. The CDR3 DNA is TGCAGTGCTAGGAGCGGAAGGGAGGAGGAGACCCAGTACTTC. Its translation is CSARSGREEETQYF.

This clonotype is categorized as medium-sized. The chain couples TRBV12-3 or TRBV12-4 to TRBJ2-1; the D is unclear. The V and J ends lost 7 bases and 7 bases respectively, with 11 bases between them. The CDR3 runs to 12 residues. The CDR3 DNA reads TGTGCCAGCACCCATATCAGGAATGAGCAGTTCTTC. As protein: CASTHIRNEQFF.

This chain links TRBV28 with TRBJ2-3; 7 nucleotides align to TRBD2. CDR1 is MDHEN, CDR2 SYDVKM, per germline. This CDR3 is built from 15 residues. The junction had 4 bases not matched to a gene; V was cut back by 4 bases and J by 0 bases. CDR3 loop: CASSSRDYSTDTQYF. The CDR3 DNA is TGTGCCAGCAGTTCCCGGGACTATAGCACAGATACGCAGTATTTT.